The clone carrying this TCR beta chain appeared a few times. Its target is not known. TCRdb itself ran the reads through MiXCR, one entry per CDR3 protein. The sample has roughly 500,000 distinct CDR3 sequences, roughly 46% seen once. The sample belongs to a study of T cell repertoires in cytomegalovirus infection. On the study more broadly: As its CMV epitopes, the study selected recently identified HLA-C-restricted and well-studied HLA-B-restricted targets. TCR beta signatures that were public indicated CMV infection and matching HLA type.

Between the trimmed V and J ends, which lost 0 bases and 6 bases, there was a span of 15 bases. The CDR3 is made up of 15 amino acids. The source of this sequence is a human donor in good health (CMV status not recorded). Some clones in this sample may be carry-over from other donors' samples. V and J are TRBV12-3 or TRBV12-4 and TRBJ2-7; perhaps TRBD1 as D (6 bases). Specimen: cultured PBMCs, collected from culture after CMV antigen stimulation. The DNA for the CDR3 is TGTGCCAGCAGTTTAGCTGACGAGGGGGTGTCCGAGCAGTACTTC. Protein sequence: CASSLADEGVSEQYF.